The clone carrying this TCR beta chain was seen at least ten times. TCRdb keeps only in-frame clones here, not all; method: immunoSEQ multiplex PCR. The sample holds 240,000 or so clones, roughly 85% seen once. The CDR3 runs to 12 residues. CDR1 and CDR2 from the germline V gene are SQVTM and ANQGSEA. Trimming took 7 bases from V and 12 from J; bases not matched to a gene: 12. The sample comes from a study of blood T cell repertoires in COVID-19. The material sequenced was peripheral blood. V is TRBV29-1 and J is TRBJ1-2; 9 bases match TRBD1. The clonotype was recovered from a woman aged 18-29 years with acute or convalescent COVID-19. The CDR3 DNA sequence: TGCAGCGCTGACCGGGACAGGGTTGTACACACCTTC. This codes for CSADRDRVVHTF.